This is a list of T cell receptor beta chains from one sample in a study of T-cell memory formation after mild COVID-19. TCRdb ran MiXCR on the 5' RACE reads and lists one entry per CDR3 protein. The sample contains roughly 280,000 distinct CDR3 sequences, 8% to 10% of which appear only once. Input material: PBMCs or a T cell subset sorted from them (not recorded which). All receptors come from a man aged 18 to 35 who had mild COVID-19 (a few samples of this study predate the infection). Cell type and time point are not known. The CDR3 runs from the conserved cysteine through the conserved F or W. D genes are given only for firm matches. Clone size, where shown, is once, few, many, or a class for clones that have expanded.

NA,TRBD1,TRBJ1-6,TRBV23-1,TGCGCCAGCAGTCAATCCGGGACAGGGGTATCCTATAATTCACCCCTCCACTTT,CASSQSGTGVSYNSPLHF
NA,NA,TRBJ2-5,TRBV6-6,TGTGCCAGCAACCCGGAAGGACGCGCGACCCAGTACTTC,CASNPEGRATQYF
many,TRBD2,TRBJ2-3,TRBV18,TGTGCCAGCTCACCAGTCACGAGCGGGGGGTACTCTGGCACAGATACGCAGTATTTT,CASSPVTSGGYSGTDTQYF
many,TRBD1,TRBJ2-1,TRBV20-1,TGCAGTGCTTCACTAGGGGGCTTGTCCTACAATGAGCAGTTCTTC,CSASLGGLSYNEQFF
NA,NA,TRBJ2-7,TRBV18,TGTGCCAGCTCACCACCGGGCAGGCGGATCTACGAGCAGTACTTC,CASSPPGRRIYEQYF
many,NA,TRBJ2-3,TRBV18,TGTGCCAGCTCACCACCATCAGATACGCAGTATTTT,CASSPPSDTQYF
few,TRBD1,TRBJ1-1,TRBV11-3,TGTGCCAGCAGCGCCCAGGGGGGGAACACTGAAGCTTTCTTT,CASSAQGGNTEAFF
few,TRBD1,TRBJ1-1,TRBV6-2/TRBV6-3,TGTGCCAGCAGCACAGACAGGGGGCGGTGGGACACTGAAGCTTTCTTT,CASSTDRGRWDTEAFF
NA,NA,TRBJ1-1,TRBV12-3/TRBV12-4,TGTGCCAGCAGTTTCGGGGGTCGAAGTCAGGCTTTCTTT,CASSFGGRSQAFF
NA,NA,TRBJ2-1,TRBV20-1,TGCAGTGCCTGGGACGCCCGGGACAATGAGCAGTTCTTC,CSAWDARDNEQFF
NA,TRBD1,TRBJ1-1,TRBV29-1,TGCAGCGTTGAAAGCTGGGGACAGGGGAACACTGAAGCTTTCTTT,CSVESWGQGNTEAFF
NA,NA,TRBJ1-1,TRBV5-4,TGTGCCAGCAGCTCCCCATCGACAGGTAACACTGAAGCTTTCTTT,CASSSPSTGNTEAFF
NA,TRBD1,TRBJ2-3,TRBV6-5,TGTGCCAGCAGCCGACGTGGACAGGGGGGCACAGATACGCAGTATTTT,CASSRRGQGGTDTQYF
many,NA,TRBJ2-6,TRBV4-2,TGTGCCAGCAGCCAAGAAATCTCCTACTCTGGGGCCAACGTCCTGACTTTC,CASSQEISYSGANVLTF
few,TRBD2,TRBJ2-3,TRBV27,TGTGCCAGCAGTTCCTGGACTAGCGGGGAGGCAGATACGCAGTATTTT,CASSSWTSGEADTQYF
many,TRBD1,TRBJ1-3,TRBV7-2,TGTGCCAGCAGCTATACGACAGGGGGCTCTGGAAACACCATATATTTT,CASSYTTGGSGNTIYF
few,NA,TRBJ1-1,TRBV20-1,TGCAGTGCTAGGATGGACGGGTTAGGAGGCACTGAAGCTTTCTTT,CSARMDGLGGTEAFF
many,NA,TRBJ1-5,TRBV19,TGTGCCAGTAGTATTGTTGAGCGCCAGCCCCAGCATTTT,CASSIVERQPQHF
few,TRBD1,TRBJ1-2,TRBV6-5,TGTGCCAGCAGTGGCCGAGGGACAGGGGGCGCGAATGGCTACACCTTC,CASSGRGTGGANGYTF
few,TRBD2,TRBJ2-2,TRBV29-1,TGCAGCGTTGAAGCACCGCGGGGGACCTCCGGGGAGCTGTTTTTT,CSVEAPRGTSGELFF
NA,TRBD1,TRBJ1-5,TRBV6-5,TGTGCCAGCAGTTACTCAGGACAGGGCGCTCAGCCCCAGCATTTT,CASSYSGQGAQPQHF
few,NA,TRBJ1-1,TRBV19,TGTGCCAGTAGTACCGCAAGAGGGGGAAACACTGAAGCTTTCTTT,CASSTARGGNTEAFF
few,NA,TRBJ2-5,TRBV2,TGTGCCAGCGGTAGGGGGTCCCGGGGAGAGACCCAGTACTTC,CASGRGSRGETQYF
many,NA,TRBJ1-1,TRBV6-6,TGTGCCAGCAGTTACCTGGACAGAAGAGGTTTCTTT,CASSYLDRRGFF
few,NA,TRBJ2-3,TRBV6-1,TGTGCCAGCAGCAAAACTAGGGCAGATACGCAGTATTTT,CASSKTRADTQYF